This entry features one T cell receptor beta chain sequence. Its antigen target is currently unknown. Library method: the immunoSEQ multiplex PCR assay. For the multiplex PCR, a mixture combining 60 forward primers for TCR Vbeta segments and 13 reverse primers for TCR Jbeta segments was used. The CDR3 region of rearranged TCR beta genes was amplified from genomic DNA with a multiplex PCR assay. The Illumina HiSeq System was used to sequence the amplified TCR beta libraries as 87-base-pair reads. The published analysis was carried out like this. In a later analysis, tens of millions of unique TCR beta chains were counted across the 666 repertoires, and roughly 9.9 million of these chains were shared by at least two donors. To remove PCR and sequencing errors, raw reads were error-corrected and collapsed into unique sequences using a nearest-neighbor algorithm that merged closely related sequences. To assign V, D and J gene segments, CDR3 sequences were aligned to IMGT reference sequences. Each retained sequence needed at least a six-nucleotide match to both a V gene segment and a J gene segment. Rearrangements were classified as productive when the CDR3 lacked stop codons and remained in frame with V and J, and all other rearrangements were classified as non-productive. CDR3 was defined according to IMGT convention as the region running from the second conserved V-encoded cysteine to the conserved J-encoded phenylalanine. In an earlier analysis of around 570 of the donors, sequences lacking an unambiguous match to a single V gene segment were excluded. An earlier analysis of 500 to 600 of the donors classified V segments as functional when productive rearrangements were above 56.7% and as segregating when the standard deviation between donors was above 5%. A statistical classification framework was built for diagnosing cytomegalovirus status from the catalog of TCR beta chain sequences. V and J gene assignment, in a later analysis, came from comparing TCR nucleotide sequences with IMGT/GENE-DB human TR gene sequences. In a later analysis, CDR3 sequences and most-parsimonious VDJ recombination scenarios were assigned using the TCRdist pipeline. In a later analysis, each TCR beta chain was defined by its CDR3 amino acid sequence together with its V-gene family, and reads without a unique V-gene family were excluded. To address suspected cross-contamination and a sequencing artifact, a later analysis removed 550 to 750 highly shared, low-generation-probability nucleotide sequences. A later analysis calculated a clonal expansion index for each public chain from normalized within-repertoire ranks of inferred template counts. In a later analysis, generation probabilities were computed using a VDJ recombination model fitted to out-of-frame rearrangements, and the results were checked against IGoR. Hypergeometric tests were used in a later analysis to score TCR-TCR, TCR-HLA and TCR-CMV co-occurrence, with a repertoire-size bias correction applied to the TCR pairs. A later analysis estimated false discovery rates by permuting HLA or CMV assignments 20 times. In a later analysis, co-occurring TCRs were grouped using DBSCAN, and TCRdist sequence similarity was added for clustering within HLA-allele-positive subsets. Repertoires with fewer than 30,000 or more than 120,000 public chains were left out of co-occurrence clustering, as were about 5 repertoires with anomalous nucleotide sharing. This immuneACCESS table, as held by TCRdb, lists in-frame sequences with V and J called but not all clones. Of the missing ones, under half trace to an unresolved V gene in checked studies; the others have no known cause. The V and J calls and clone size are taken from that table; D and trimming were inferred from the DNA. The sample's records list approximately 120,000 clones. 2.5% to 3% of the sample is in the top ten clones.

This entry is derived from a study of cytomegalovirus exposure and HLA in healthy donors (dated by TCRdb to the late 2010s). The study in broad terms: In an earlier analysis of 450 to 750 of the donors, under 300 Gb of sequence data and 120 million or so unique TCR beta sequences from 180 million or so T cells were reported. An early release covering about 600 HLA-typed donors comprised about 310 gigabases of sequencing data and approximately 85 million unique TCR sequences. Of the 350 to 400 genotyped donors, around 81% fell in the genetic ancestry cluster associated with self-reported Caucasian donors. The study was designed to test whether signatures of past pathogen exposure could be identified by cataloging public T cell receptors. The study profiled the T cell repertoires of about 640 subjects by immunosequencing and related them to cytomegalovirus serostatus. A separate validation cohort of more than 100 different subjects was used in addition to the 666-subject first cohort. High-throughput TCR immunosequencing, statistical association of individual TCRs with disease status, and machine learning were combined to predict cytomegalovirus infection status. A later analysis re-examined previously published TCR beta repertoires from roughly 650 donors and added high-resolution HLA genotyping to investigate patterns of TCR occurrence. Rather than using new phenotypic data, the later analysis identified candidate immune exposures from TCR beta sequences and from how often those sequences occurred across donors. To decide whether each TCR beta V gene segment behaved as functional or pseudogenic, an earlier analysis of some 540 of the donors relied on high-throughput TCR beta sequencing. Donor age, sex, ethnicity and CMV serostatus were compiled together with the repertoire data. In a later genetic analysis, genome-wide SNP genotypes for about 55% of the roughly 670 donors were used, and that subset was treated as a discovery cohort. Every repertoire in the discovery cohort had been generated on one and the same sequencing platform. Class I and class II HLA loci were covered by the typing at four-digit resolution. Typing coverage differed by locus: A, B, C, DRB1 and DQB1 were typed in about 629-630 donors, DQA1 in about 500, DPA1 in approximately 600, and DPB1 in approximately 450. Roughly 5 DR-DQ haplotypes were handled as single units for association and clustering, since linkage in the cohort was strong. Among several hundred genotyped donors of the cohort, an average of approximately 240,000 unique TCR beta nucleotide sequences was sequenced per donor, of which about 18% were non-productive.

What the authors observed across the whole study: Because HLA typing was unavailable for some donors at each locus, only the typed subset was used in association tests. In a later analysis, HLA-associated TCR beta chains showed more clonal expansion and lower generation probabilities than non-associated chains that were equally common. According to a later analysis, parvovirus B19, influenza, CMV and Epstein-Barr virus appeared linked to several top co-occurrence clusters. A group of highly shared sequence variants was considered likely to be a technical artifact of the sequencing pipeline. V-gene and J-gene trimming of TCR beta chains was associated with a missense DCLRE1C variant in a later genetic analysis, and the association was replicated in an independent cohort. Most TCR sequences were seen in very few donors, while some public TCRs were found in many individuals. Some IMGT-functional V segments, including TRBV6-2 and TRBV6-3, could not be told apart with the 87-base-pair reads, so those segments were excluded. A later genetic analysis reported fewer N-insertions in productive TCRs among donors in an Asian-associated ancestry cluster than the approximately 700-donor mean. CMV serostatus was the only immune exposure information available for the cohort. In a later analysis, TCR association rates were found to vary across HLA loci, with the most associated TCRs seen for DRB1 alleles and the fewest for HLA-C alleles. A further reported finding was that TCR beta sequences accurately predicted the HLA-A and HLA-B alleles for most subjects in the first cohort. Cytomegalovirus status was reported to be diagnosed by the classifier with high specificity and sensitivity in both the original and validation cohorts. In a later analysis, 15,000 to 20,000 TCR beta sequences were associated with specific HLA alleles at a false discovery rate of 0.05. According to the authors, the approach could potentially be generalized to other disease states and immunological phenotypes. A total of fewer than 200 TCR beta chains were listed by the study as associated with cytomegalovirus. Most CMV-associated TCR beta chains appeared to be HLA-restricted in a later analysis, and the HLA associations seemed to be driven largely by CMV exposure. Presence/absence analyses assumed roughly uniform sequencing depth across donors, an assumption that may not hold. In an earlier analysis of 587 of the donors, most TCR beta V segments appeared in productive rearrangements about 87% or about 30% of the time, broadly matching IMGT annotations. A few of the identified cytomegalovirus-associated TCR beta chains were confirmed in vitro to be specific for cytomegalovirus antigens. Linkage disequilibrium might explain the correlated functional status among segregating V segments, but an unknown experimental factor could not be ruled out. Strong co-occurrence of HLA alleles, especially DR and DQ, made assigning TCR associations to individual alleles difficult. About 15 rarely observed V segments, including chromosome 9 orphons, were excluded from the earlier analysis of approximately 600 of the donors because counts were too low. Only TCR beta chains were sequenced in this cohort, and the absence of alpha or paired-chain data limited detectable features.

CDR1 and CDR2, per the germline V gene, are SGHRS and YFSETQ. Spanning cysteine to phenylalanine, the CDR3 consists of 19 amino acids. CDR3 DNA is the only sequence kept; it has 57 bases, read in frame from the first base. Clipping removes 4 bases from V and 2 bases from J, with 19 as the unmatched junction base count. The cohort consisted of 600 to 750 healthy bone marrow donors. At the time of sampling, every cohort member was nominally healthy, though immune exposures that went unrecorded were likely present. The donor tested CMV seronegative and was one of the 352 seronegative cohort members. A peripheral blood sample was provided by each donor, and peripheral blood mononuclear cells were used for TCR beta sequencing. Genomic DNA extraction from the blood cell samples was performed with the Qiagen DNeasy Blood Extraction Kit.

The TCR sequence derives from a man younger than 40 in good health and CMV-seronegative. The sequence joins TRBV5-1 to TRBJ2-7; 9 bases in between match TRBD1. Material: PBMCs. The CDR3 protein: CASSGGPGQGRDSTYEQYF. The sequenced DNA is TGCGCCAGCAGCGGGGGCCCGGGACAGGGTAGGGACTCTACCTACGAGCAGTACTTC.